A selection of T cell receptor beta chains follows, all from one sample in a study of T cells in Graves' hyperthyroidism and ophthalmopathy. One entry per CDR3 protein results from TCRdb running MiXCR on the multiplex PCR reads. The data show 250,000 or so distinct CDR3 sequences, over 12% seen once. Sequenced material: blood. The receptors were sampled from a woman between 45 and 60 years old with Graves' hyperthyroidism that later progressed to Graves' ophthalmopathy. Both conserved end residues are part of each CDR3. The order of the fields is V gene, D gene, J gene, clone size, CDR3 DNA, CDR3 protein. D genes are given only for firm matches. The size of a clone is reported for some rows only, either as once, few or many, or as a class for expanded clones.

TRBV7-3,NA,TRBJ2-7,many,TGTGCCAGCAGCACGGGGTCAGCGAGCTACGAGCAGTACTTC,CASSTGSASYEQYF
TRBV4-1,TRBD1,TRBJ2-3,few,TGCGCCAGCAGCCCGCCGGGACAGGGAATGGCAGATACGCAGTATTTT,CASSPPGQGMADTQYF
TRBV7-2,NA,TRBJ2-1,many,TGTGCCAGCAGCACTTATGGGACCAGTCAGTTCTTC,CASSTYGTSQFF
TRBV18,NA,TRBJ1-1,many,TGTGCCAGCTCACCAGCCCCAACAGGGAAAGCTTTCTTT,CASSPAPTGKAFF
TRBV5-5,NA,TRBJ2-4,many,TGTGCCAGCAGCTTAAGGATTATAAACATTCAGTACTTC,CASSLRIINIQYF
TRBV6-1,NA,TRBJ2-5,many,TGTGCCAGCCGCGATCCCCAAGAGACCCAGTACTTC,CASRDPQETQYF
TRBV20-1,NA,TRBJ2-1,few,TGCAGTGCTAGAGACCCGTTAAGGGTTTTATATAATGAGCAGTTCTTC,CSARDPLRVLYNEQFF
TRBV4-1,TRBD2,TRBJ2-1,many,TGCGCCAGCAGCCAAGATCCCATAGCGGGAGGCAATGAGCAGTTCTTC,CASSQDPIAGGNEQFF
TRBV28,NA,TRBJ2-3,many,TGTGCCAGCAGTTTATCTAGGAACACACAGTATTTT,CASSLSRNTQYF
TRBV3-1,NA,TRBJ1-1,many,TGTGCCAGCAGCCAAGATCCCAGGGCTAAGGCTTTCTTT,CASSQDPRAKAFF
TRBV10-3,TRBD1,TRBJ2-6,few,TGTGCCATCAGTGAGTCCGGACAGGGGTGGGTTGGGGCCAACGTCCTGACTTTC,CAISESGQGWVGANVLTF
TRBV7-9,NA,TRBJ2-1,NA,TGTGCCAGCAGCTTAGGTGGGGCCAATGAGCAGTTCTTC,CASSLGGANEQFF
TRBV3-1,NA,TRBJ2-2,many,TGTGCCAGCAGCCAATCGCAGGGCGGGGAGCTGTTTTTT,CASSQSQGGELFF
TRBV6-1,NA,TRBJ2-1,NA,TGTGCCAGCAGTTTCCGGGACCCTTTTAACAATGAGCAGTTCTTC,CASSFRDPFNNEQFF
TRBV20-1,TRBD1,TRBJ1-1,many,TGCAGTCCGGGACAGACTACAAACACTGAAGCTTTCTTT,CSPGQTTNTEAFF
TRBV2,TRBD1,TRBJ1-1,many,TGTGCCAGCAGTGGACAGGGAATTGGTGGCACTGAAGCTTTCTTT,CASSGQGIGGTEAFF
TRBV7-9,NA,TRBJ2-1,NA,TGTGCCAGCAGACCACGGGGGGCGCACAATGAGCAGTTCTTC,CASRPRGAHNEQFF
TRBV7-8,NA,TRBJ2-5,many,TGTGCCAGCAGCTTAGTGGGCAACCTCCAAGAGACCCAGTACTTC,CASSLVGNLQETQYF
TRBV18,TRBD1,TRBJ2-3,many,TGTGCCAGCTCACCACCGGGGGGACAGGGCGCAGATACGCAGTATTTT,CASSPPGGQGADTQYF
TRBV24-1,NA,TRBJ2-3,NA,TGTGCCACCAGTGATTCGGGAGATACGCAGTATTTT,CATSDSGDTQYF
TRBV7-8,TRBD1,TRBJ2-7,many,TGTGCCAGCAGCTTAACCGGGACAGGCTTCTACGAGCAGTACTTC,CASSLTGTGFYEQYF
TRBV9,NA,TRBJ1-6,few,TGTGCCAGCAGCGACGGAACCTCCTATAATTCACCCCTCCACTTT,CASSDGTSYNSPLHF
TRBV9,NA,TRBJ2-7,few,TGTGCCAGCAGCGTAGAGGGGGACTCCTACGAGCAGTACTTC,CASSVEGDSYEQYF
TRBV19,NA,TRBJ2-1,NA,TGTGCCAGTAGAACCGGACTGTTCGACAATGAGCAGTTCTTC,CASRTGLFDNEQFF
TRBV12-3/TRBV12-4,TRBD1,TRBJ2-7,NA,TGTGCCAGCAGCTTTCCATTACGACAGGGAGAGTACGAGCAGTACTTC,CASSFPLRQGEYEQYF
TRBV5-1,NA,TRBJ2-6,many,TGCGCCAGCAGGGAGGGTCAGAGCTCTGGGGCCAACGTCCTGACTTTC,CASREGQSSGANVLTF
TRBV25-1,NA,TRBJ1-1,NA,TGTGCCAGCAGTGCCTTACCAGGTACTGAAGCTTTCTTT,CASSALPGTEAFF
TRBV20-1,TRBD2,TRBJ2-7,many,TGCAGTGCTAGACCTAGCGGGTTTCCCTACGAGCAGTACTTC,CSARPSGFPYEQYF
TRBV18,NA,TRBJ1-1,many,TGTGCCAGCTCACCAAGCCCGAGCAACACTGAAGCTTTCTTT,CASSPSPSNTEAFF
TRBV2,TRBD1,TRBJ1-6,NA,TGTGCCAGCAGTGGTATGACAGGGGGCTACGGGAATTCACCCCTCCACTTT,CASSGMTGGYGNSPLHF
TRBV24-1,TRBD2,TRBJ2-2,many,TGTGCCACCACCTATCTAGCGGGAGCGAACACCGGGGAGCTGTTTTTT,CATTYLAGANTGELFF
TRBV6-1,NA,TRBJ1-5,many,TGTGCCAGCCGTTTCACCGGTGGTAATCAGCCCCAGCATTTT,CASRFTGGNQPQHF
TRBV5-5,NA,TRBJ1-1,many,TGTGCCAGCAGAAACAGGGTAACAGAAGCTTTCTTT,CASRNRVTEAFF